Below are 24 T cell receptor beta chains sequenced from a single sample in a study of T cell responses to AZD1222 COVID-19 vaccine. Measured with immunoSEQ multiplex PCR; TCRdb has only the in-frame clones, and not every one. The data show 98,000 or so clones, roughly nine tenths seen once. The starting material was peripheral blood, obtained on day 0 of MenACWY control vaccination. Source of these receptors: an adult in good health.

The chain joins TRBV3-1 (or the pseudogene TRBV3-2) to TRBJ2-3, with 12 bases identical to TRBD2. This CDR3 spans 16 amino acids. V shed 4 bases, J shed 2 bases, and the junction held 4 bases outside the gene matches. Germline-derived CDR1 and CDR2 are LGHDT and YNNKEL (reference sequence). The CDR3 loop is CASSLGLAGNTDTQYF. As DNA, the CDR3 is TGTGCCAGCAGCCTCGGACTAGCGGGGAACACAGATACGCAGTATTTT.

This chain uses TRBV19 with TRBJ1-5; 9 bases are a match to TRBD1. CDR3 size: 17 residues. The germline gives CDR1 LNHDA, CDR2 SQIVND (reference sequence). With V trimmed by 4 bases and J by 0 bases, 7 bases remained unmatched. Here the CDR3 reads CASSRLDRGYSNQPQHF. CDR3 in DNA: TGTGCCAGTAGTAGGCTGGACAGGGGATATAGCAATCAGCCCCAGCATTTT.

This chain's CDR3 is CASSLSSGQLNEKLFF. Written as DNA, the CDR3 is TGTGCCAGCAGCTTATCGTCGGGACAGCTTAATGAAAAACTGTTTTTT. The chain joins TRBV7-9 to TRBJ1-4; 7 bases align to TRBD1. The CDR3 covers 16 residues. From germline, CDR1 is SEHNR and CDR2 FQNEAQ (reference sequence). Trimming cost V 2 bases and J 4 bases; bases outside gene matches: 7. Complete variable domain (other parts from reference TRBV7-9 and TRBJ1-4): DTGVSQNPRHKITKRGQNVTFRCDPISEHNRLYWYRQTLGQGPEFLTYFQNEAQLEKSRLLSDRFSAERPKGSFSTLEIQRTEQGDSAMYLCASSLSSGQLNEKLFFGSGTQLSVL.

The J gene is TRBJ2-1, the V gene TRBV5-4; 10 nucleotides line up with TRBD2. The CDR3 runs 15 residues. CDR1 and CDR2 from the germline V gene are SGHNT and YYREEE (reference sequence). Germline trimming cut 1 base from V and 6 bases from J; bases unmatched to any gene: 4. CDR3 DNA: TGTGCCAGCAGCTTGCGGACTAGCGGTATCAATGAGCAGTTCTTC. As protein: CASSLRTSGINEQFF.

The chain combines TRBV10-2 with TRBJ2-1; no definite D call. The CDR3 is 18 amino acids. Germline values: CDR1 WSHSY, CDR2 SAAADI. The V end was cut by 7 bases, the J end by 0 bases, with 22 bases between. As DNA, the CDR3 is TGCGCCAGCACCACGTACCCTGGTTTTCTTAGCTCCTACAATGAGCAGTTCTTC. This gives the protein CASTTYPGFLSSYNEQFF.

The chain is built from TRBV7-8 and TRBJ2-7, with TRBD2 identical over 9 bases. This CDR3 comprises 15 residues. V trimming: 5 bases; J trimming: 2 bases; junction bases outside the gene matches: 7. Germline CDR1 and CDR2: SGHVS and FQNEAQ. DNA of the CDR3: TGTGCCAGCAGCCGAGCGCGGGGGGGTACCTACGAGCAGTACTTC. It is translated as CASSRARGGTYEQYF. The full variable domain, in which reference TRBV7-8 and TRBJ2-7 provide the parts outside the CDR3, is GAGVSQSPRYKVAKRGQDVALRCDPISGHVSLFWYQQALGQGPEFLTYFQNEAQLDKSGLPSDRFFAERPEGSVSTLKIQRTQQEDSAVYLCASSRARGGTYEQYFGPGTRLTVT.

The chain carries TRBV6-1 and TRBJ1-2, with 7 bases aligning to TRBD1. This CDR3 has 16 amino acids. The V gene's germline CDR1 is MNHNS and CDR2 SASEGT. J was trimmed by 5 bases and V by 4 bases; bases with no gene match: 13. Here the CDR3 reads CASSGEGGRGPYGYTF. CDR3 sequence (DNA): TGTGCCAGCAGTGGAGAAGGGGGCAGGGGCCCTTATGGCTACACCTTC.

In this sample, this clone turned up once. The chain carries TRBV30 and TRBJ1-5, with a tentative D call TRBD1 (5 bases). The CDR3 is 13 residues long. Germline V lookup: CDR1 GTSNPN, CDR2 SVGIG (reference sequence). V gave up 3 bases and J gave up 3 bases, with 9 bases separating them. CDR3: CAWRGQFNQPQHF. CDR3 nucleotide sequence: TGTGCCTGGAGAGGACAATTCAATCAGCCCCAGCATTTT.

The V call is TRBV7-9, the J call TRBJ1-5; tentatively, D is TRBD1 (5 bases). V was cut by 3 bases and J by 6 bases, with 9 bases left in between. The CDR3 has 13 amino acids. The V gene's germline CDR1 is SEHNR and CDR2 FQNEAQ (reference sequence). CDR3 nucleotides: TGTGCCAGCAGCTTGGGTGACAGTCAGCCCCAGCATTTT. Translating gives CASSLGDSQPQHF.

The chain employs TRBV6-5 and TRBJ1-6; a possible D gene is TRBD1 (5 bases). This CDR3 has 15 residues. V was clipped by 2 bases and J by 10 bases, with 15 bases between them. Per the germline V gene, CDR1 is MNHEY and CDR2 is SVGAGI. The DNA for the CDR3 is TGTGCCAGCAGTTACGAGACAGTTGGCAACTCACCCCTCCACTTT. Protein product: CASSYETVGNSPLHF.

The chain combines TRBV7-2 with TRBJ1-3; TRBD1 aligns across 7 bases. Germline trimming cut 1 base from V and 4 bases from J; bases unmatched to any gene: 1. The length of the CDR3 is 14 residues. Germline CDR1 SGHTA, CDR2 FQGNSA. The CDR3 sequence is CASSLVGQGNTIYF. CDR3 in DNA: TGTGCCAGCAGCTTAGTGGGACAGGGAAACACCATATATTTT.

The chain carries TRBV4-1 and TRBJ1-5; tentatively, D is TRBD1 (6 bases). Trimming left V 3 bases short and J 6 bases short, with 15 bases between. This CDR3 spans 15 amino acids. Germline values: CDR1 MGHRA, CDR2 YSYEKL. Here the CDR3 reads CASSQNLVQGQPQHF. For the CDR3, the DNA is TGCGCCAGCAGCCAGAACCTTGTACAGGGTCAGCCCCAGCATTTT.

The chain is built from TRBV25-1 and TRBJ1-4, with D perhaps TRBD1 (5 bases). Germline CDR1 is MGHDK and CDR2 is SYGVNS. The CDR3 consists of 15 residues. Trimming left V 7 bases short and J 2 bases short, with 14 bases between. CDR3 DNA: TGTGCCAGCACGAGAGCGGGGGTTACTAATGAAAAACTGTTTTTT. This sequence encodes CASTRAGVTNEKLFF. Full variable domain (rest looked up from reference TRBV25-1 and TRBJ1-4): EADIYQTPRYLVIGTGKKITLECSQTMGHDKMYWYQQDPGMELHLIHYSYGVNSTEKGDLSSESTVSRIRTEHFPLTLESARPSHTSQYLCASTRAGVTNEKLFFGSGTQLSVL.

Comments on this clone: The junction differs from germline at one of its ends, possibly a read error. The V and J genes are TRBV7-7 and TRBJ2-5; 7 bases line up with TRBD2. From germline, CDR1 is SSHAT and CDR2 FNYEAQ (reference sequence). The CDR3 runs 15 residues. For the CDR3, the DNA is TGTGCTAGCAGCTTATCACCGGGGGGCCAAGAGACCCAGTACTTC. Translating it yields CASSLSPGGQETQYF.

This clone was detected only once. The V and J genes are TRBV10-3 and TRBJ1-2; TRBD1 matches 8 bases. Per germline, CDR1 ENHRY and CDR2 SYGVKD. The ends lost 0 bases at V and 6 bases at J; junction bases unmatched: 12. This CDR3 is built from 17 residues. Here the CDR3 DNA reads TGTGCCATCAGTGAGTCGAATGTACAGGGGGGAACGAATGGCTACACCTTC. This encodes CAISESNVQGGTNGYTF.

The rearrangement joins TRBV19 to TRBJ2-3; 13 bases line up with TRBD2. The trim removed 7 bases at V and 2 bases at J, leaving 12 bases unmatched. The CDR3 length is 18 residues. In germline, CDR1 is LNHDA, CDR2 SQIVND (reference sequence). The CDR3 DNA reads TGTGCCAGTACCAGACTAGCGGGGGGCCTGGGTCCCACAGATACGCAGTATTTT. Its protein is CASTRLAGGLGPTDTQYF.

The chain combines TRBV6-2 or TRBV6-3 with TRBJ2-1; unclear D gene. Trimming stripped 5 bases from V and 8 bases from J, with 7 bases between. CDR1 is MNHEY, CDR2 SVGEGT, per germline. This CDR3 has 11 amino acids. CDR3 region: CASSAGYEQFF. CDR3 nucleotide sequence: TGTGCCAGCAGTGCTGGGTATGAGCAGTTCTTC.

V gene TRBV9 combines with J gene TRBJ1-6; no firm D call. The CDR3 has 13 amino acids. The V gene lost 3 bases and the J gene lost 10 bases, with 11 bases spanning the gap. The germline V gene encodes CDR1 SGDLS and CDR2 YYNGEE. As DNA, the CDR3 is TGTGCCAGCAGCGCGAAAGGGAACTCACCCCTCCACTTT. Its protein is CASSAKGNSPLHF.

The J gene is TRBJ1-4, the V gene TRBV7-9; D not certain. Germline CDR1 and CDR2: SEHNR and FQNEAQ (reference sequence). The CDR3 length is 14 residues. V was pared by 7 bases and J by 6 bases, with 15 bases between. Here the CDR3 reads CASIKFNGDEKLFF. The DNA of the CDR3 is TGTGCCAGCATCAAGTTCAACGGGGATGAAAAACTGTTTTTT.

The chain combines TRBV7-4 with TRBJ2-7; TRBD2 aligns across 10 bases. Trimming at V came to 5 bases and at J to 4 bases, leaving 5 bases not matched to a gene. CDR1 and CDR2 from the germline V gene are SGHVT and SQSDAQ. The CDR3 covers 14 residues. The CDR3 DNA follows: TGTGCCAGCAGCCTAGGGGGACTAGCGTACGAGCAGTACTTC. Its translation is CASSLGGLAYEQYF.

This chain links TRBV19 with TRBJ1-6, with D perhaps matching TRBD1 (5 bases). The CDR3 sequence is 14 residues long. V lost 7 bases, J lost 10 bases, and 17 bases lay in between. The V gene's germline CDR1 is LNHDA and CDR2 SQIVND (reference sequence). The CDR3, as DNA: TGTGCCAGTAACTTCGGGGGAGTCGGATCACCCCTCCACTTT. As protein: CASNFGGVGSPLHF.

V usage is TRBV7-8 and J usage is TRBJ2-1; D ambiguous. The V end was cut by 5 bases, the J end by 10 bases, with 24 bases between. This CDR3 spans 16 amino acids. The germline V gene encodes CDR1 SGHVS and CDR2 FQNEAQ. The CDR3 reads CASSLPNFGNTIEQFF. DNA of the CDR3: TGTGCCAGCAGCCTTCCTAATTTTGGGAATACAATAGAGCAGTTCTTC.

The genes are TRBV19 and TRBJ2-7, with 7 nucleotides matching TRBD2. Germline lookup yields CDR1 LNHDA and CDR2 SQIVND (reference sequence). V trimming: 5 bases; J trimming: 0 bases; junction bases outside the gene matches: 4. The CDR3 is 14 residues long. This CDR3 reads CASSPGLHSYEQYF. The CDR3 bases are TGTGCCAGTAGTCCGGGACTACACTCCTACGAGCAGTACTTC.

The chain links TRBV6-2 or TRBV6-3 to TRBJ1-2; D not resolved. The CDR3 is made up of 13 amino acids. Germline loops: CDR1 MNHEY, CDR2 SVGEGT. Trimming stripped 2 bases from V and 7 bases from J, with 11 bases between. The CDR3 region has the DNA TGTGCCAGCAGTTACAACGACCCTCTTGGCTACACCTTC. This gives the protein CASSYNDPLGYTF.